The clone carrying this T cell receptor beta chain was counted a few times. The antigen remains unidentified. The data were taken from a study of response to subunit inactivated influenza vaccine. TCRdb re-called the RT-PCR reads with MiXCR, one entry per CDR3 protein. The data show a few hundred thousand distinct CDR3 sequences, around 15% seen once. Germline values: CDR1 LGHNA, CDR2 YNFKEQ. CDR3 size: 16 residues. The ends lost 3 bases at V and 1 base at J; junction bases unmatched: 3. Study observations and caveats: T cells newly recruited by each seasonal influenza vaccination are few, the authors suggested.

Sequenced material: PBMCs from blood, taken 11 to 12 days after vaccination. This receptor was obtained from a man in his forties or fifties who received an inactivated influenza vaccine. The chain uses TRBV4-2 and TRBJ2-3, with TRBD2 matching 11 bases. The CDR3 reads CASSQRGLAGTDTQYF. The CDR3 DNA reads as TGTGCCAGCAGCCAGCGGGGACTAGCGGGCACAGATACGCAGTATTTT.